These 22 T cell receptor beta chains were sequenced from one sample in a study of blood T cell repertoires in COVID-19. Clones were sequenced by immunoSEQ multiplex PCR, and TCRdb holds only the in-frame ones, with some missing. The data hold approximately 38,000 clones, with about 94% observed a single time. Sequenced material: peripheral blood. These receptor sequences come from a human donor with active COVID-19. The donor label of this sample is uncertain.

The chain links TRBV5-6 to TRBJ2-7; 7 nucleotides line up with TRBD1. The CDR3 extends over 14 amino acids. Germline CDR1 and CDR2: SGHDT and YYEEEE. The J segment lost 6 bases and the V segment lost 0 bases, leaving 6 bases of the junction unmatched. The CDR3 protein is CASSLVRQGIEQYF. In DNA form, the CDR3 reads TGTGCCAGCAGCTTGGTGAGACAGGGTATCGAGCAGTACTTC.

V gene TRBV11-3 combines with J gene TRBJ2-2; TRBD2 aligns across 8 bases. The CDR3 sequence is 16 residues long. J was trimmed by 5 bases and V by 3 bases; bases with no gene match: 8. Germline V gives CDR1 SGHNT, CDR2 YENEEA. In DNA form, the CDR3 reads TGTGCCAGCAGCTTTGCAGGCGGGGGGCTTACCGGGGAGCTGTTTTTT. It yields the protein CASSFAGGGLTGELFF.

The chain carries TRBV5-1 and TRBJ2-2, with 7 bases aligning to TRBD1. V shed 4 bases, J shed 5 bases, and the junction held 5 bases outside the gene matches. The germline V gene encodes CDR1 SGHRS and CDR2 YFSETQ. The length of the CDR3 is 14 residues. Here the CDR3 DNA reads TGCGCCAGCAGCCCGACAGGGATAACCGGGGAGCTGTTTTTT. It codes for CASSPTGITGELFF. Together with reference TRBV5-1 and TRBJ2-2, the CDR3 gives the full variable domain: KAGVTQTPRYLIKTRGQQVTLSCSPISGHRSVSWYQQTPGQGLQFLFEYFSETQRNKGNFPGRFSGRQFSNSRSEMNVSTLELGDSALYLCASSPTGITGELFFGEGSRLTVL.

V gene TRBV19 combines with J gene TRBJ2-3, with D possibly being TRBD2 (7 bases). CDR3 size: 13 residues. Germline V CDR1 and CDR2: LNHDA, SQIVND (reference sequence). The V and J ends lost 3 bases and 10 bases respectively, with 14 bases between them. The CDR3 sequence is CASSMQRGGAQYF. The CDR3 DNA sequence: TGTGCCAGTAGTATGCAGAGGGGGGGGGCGCAGTATTTT. The full variable domain, rest sourced from reference TRBV19 and TRBJ2-3, is DGGITQSPKYLFRKEGQNVTLSCEQNLNHDAMYWYRQDPGQGLRLIYYSQIVNDFQKGDIAEGYSVSREKKESFPLTVTSAQKNPTAFYLCASSMQRGGAQYFGPGTRLTVL.

The V and J genes are TRBV7-9 and TRBJ2-1, with D possibly matching TRBD2 (6 bases). This CDR3 is 11 amino acids long. Germline loops: CDR1 SEHNR, CDR2 FQNEAQ (reference sequence). CDR3 region: CASRGGNEQFF. In DNA form, the CDR3 reads TGTGCTTCGCGGGGCGGGAATGAGCAGTTCTTC.

This chain connects TRBV9 to TRBJ2-7; a weak D match, TRBD1 (5 bases). Trimming took 4 bases from V and 3 from J, leaving 8 bases between them. CDR1 is SGDLS and CDR2 is YYNGEE in the germline V gene. CDR3 size: 12 residues. The CDR3 reads CASSPTGYEQYF. As DNA, the CDR3 is TGTGCCAGCAGCCCTACAGGCTACGAGCAGTACTTC.

The genes are TRBV3-1 (or the pseudogene TRBV3-2) and TRBJ2-3, with 8 bases that match TRBD2. V was clipped by 4 bases and J by 3 bases; unmatched bases: 6. This CDR3 has 15 residues. Per the germline V gene, CDR1 is LGHDT and CDR2 is YNNKEL (reference sequence). The CDR3 loop is CASSPGGGRTDTQYF. CDR3 nucleotides: TGTGCCAGCAGCCCCGGGGGGGGGAGGACAGATACGCAGTATTTT.

The V and J genes are TRBV4-2 and TRBJ2-1, with 7 positions matching TRBD1. Trimming cost V 5 bases and J 0 bases; bases outside gene matches: 7. There are 16 residues in the CDR3. The V gene's germline CDR1 is LGHNA and CDR2 YNFKEQ. The CDR3 sequence is CASSNNRGSSYNEQFF. The CDR3 nucleotides read TGTGCCAGCAGCAACAACAGGGGCAGCTCCTACAATGAGCAGTTCTTC.

The chain combines TRBV7-2 with TRBJ2-1; the match to TRBD2 covers 7 bases. Per germline, CDR1 SGHTA and CDR2 FQGNSA. Losses at the gene ends were 3 bases for V and 8 bases for J; bases not matched to a gene: 7. The CDR3 runs 14 residues. The CDR3 loop is CASSLAGVMDEQFF. In nucleotides, the CDR3 is TGTGCCAGCAGCTTGGCGGGAGTTATGGATGAGCAGTTCTTC.

This chain links TRBV2 with TRBJ2-7, with 9 positions matching TRBD1. The ends lost 0 bases at V and 3 bases at J; junction bases unmatched: 3. Germline CDR1 is SNHLY and CDR2 is FYNNEI. The CDR3 length is 15 residues. Here the CDR3 reads CASSEAGTGRYEQYF. In DNA form, the CDR3 reads TGTGCCAGCAGTGAAGCCGGGACAGGGCGCTACGAGCAGTACTTC.

The rearrangement uses TRBV12-3 or TRBV12-4 and TRBJ1-2; D is possibly TRBD1 (6 bases). V lost 2 bases and J 6 bases, leaving 10 bases between the germline ends. CDR3 length equals 13 residues. The DNA of the CDR3 is TGTGCCAGCAGTTTAAGGGGGATCAATGGCTACACCTTC. It translates to CASSLRGINGYTF.

For this clone: Sequence at one end of the junction differs from germline and may be a read error. This rearrangement joins TRBV7-7 to TRBJ2-1; 7 positions match TRBD2. Germline CDR1 SSHAT, CDR2 FNYEAQ (reference sequence). This CDR3 has 16 residues. In DNA, the CDR3 is TGTGCTAGCAGCGGGGCTGGCCCGAGCTCCTACAATGAGCAGTTCTTC. Translated, it gives CASSGAGPSSYNEQFF.

The chain couples TRBV7-9 to TRBJ2-1, with TRBD2 as a possible D gene (5 bases). CDR3 size: 15 residues. V lost 4 bases, J lost 0 bases, and 10 bases lay in between. Germline V gives CDR1 SEHNR, CDR2 FQNEAQ (reference sequence). CDR3 protein: CASSSGLSSYNEQFF. The DNA for the CDR3 is TGTGCCAGCAGCTCAGGACTCTCCTCCTACAATGAGCAGTTCTTC.

This chain links TRBV5-4 with TRBJ1-2; D gene uncertain. This CDR3 has 13 residues. V shed 4 bases and J shed 12 bases, with 19 bases lying between them. The germline CDR1 and CDR2 sequences are SGHNT and YYREEE (reference sequence). The CDR3 nucleotides read TGTGCCAGCAGCCCGAGTACAGAGCCTCAAAACACCTTC. Its protein is CASSPSTEPQNTF.

This clone was found a few times. The CDR3 is CASSPSGANQPQHF. The CDR3, as DNA: TGTGCCAGCAGCCCGTCGGGAGCCAATCAGCCCCAGCATTTT. The chain has TRBV11-2 and TRBJ1-5; no reliable D call. The germline V gene has CDR1 SGHAT and CDR2 FQNNGV. With 5 bases removed from V and 3 bases from J, the gap between germline ends came to 11 bases. This CDR3 has 14 residues.

This clone showed up just once. The V and J genes are TRBV6-1 and TRBJ2-1, with D possibly matching TRBD2 (7 bases). The CDR3 runs to 14 residues. Between the trimmed V and J ends, which lost 1 base and 10 bases, there was a span of 14 bases. Looked up from germline, CDR1 is MNHNS and CDR2 is SASEGT. This CDR3 reads CASSEGGGREEQFF. In DNA form, the CDR3 reads TGTGCCAGCAGTGAAGGAGGGGGGAGGGAGGAGCAGTTCTTC.

The V and J genes are TRBV6-5 and TRBJ2-2, with 7 nucleotides matching TRBD1. The germline V gene has CDR1 MNHEY and CDR2 SVGAGI. V was pared by 7 bases and J by 4 bases, with 6 bases of the junction left unmatched. This CDR3 has 14 residues. CDR3 region: CASKPGQFTGELFF. The CDR3 DNA follows: TGTGCCAGCAAGCCGGGACAGTTCACCGGGGAGCTGTTTTTT.

In this sample, this clone turned up a few times. The chain is built from TRBV6-5 and TRBJ2-7; D may be TRBD2 (5 bases). The V and J ends lost 0 bases and 3 bases respectively, with 12 bases between them. The CDR3 is 15 amino acids. Germline CDR1 reads MNHEY; CDR2 reads SVGAGI. CDR3 DNA: TGTGCCAGCAGTTACTCTTACGGACTGAACTACGAGCAGTACTTC. This translates into CASSYSYGLNYEQYF.

The chain links TRBV29-1 to TRBJ2-3; 15 nucleotides agree with TRBD2. The J segment lost 6 bases and the V segment lost 6 bases, leaving 1 base of the junction unmatched. CDR3 length: 13 amino acids. Per germline, CDR1 SQVTM and CDR2 ANQGSEA. CDR3 coding DNA: TGCAGCGTGGGGACTAGCGGGAGGGATACGCAGTATTTT. This codes for CSVGTSGRDTQYF.

The gene calls are TRBV27 and TRBJ1-1, with TRBD1 matching over 7 bases. CDR1 is MNHEY and CDR2 is SMNVEV in the germline V gene (reference sequence). With V trimmed by 6 bases and J by 0 bases, 7 bases remained unmatched. The CDR3 totals 15 residues. CDR3 amino acids: CASSLQGWMNTEAFF. The CDR3 nucleotides are TGTGCCAGCAGCCTACAGGGGTGGATGAACACTGAAGCTTTCTTT.

Only a few counts were recorded for this clone. The chain links TRBV7-9 to TRBJ2-7; tentatively, D is TRBD1 (6 bases). This CDR3 contains 14 residues. Germline CDR1 SEHNR, CDR2 FQNEAQ (reference sequence). V lost 5 bases and J 7 bases, leaving 18 bases between the germline ends. CDR3 loop: CASSRTEGDGEQYF. CDR3 nucleotide sequence: TGTGCCAGCAGCCGGACAGAGGGGGACGGGGAGCAGTACTTC. Using reference TRBV7-9 and TRBJ2-7 for the parts outside the CDR3, the full variable domain is DTGVSQNPRHKITKRGQNVTFRCDPISEHNRLYWYRQTLGQGPEFLTYFQNEAQLEKSRLLSDRFSAERPKGSFSTLEIQRTEQGDSAMYLCASSRTEGDGEQYFGPGTRLTVT.

V and J are TRBV7-2 and TRBJ2-3; D gene uncertain. The CDR3 contains 14 residues. V dropped 0 bases and J dropped 4 bases, with 8 bases sitting between them. Per the germline V gene, CDR1 is SGHTA and CDR2 is FQGNSA. CDR3 coding DNA: TGTGCCAGCAGCTTAGCCTCGCGGCCAGATACGCAGTATTTT. It specifies CASSLASRPDTQYF.